The table lists the clone carrying this T cell receptor beta chain with a few counts. Its antigen remains unidentified. The sample comes from a study of CD8 T cells in ankylosing spondylitis. Study-wide findings and caveats: A motif of eight highly homologous TCR beta variants was seen as apparently characteristic of ankylosing spondylitis blood. Several of the motif variants were reported before in synovial fluid and blood from reactive arthritis. Matched ankylosing spondylitis synovial fluid reportedly contained a significantly enriched population of disease-linked clones.

TCRdb re-analysed the 5' RACE reads in MiXCR, keeping a single row per CDR3 protein. The sample consists of around 140,000 distinct CDR3 sequences, 15% to 20% of them appearing once. This CDR3 region has 16 residues. The junction had 8 bases not matched to a gene; V was cut back by 0 bases and J by 3 bases. The germline CDR1 and CDR2 sequences are MGHRA and YSYEKL. This receptor was obtained from a male donor with ankylosing spondylitis. The chain recombines TRBV4-1 with TRBJ2-7; TRBD2 matches 7 bases. Sequencing was performed on blood, either unsorted or a sorted T cell fraction (not recorded which). CDR3 protein: CASSQEGGRTDYEQYF. The CDR3, as DNA: TGCGCCAGCAGCCAAGAGGGGGGGAGGACCGACTACGAGCAGTACTTC.